This T cell receptor (beta chain) originates from a study of PD-1 blockade in classical Hodgkin lymphoma. Study results and limitations: Relapsed/refractory patients reportedly had the lowest baseline TCR diversity, below newly diagnosed patients, who were below healthy donors.

The CDR3 covers 16 residues. Germline V gene lookup returns CDR1 LGHNA and CDR2 YNFKEQ. Unmatched junction bases numbered 2, after V lost 4 bases and J lost 1 base. Documented time point: newly diagnosed, previously untreated cHL patient sample. The table came from immunoSEQ multiplex PCR; TCRdb's copy has only in-frame clones and leaves some out. This table holds 15,000 to 20,000 clones, approximately 90% found once. To note about this clone: What it binds is not known.

What was sequenced was peripheral blood mononuclear cells (PBMCs). The chain couples TRBV4-2 to TRBJ2-3; TRBD2 aligns across 13 bases. This receptor was taken from a human donor with classical Hodgkin lymphoma. CDR3 amino acids: CASSLGTSGGTDTQYF. The CDR3 DNA follows: TGTGCCAGCAGCCTAGGGACTAGCGGGGGCACAGATACGCAGTATTTT.